The next 19 T cell receptor beta chains were all read from a single sample in a study of cytomegalovirus exposure and HLA in healthy donors. The PCR had 60 Vbeta and 13 Jbeta primers. Only in-frame clones appear in the TCRdb table, and some are missing; sequencing was by immunoSEQ multiplex PCR. The sample contains about 200,000 clones, 70% to 85% of which appear only once. Sequencing was carried out using PBMCs. All receptors derive from a woman younger than 45 in good health and CMV-seropositive.

The chain joins TRBV11-2 to TRBJ1-6; no clear D. The CDR3 loop spans 16 amino acids. The germline V gene has CDR1 SGHAT and CDR2 FQNNGV. V was cut by 1 base and J by 8 bases, with 15 bases left in between. CDR3 bases: TGTGCCAGCAGCTTAGTCGGCCAGGCAGTGGATTCACCCCTCCACTTT. This encodes CASSLVGQAVDSPLHF.

The chain employs TRBV27 and TRBJ1-2; D remains ambiguous. Germline values: CDR1 MNHEY, CDR2 SMNVEV (reference sequence). V shed 3 bases and J shed 5 bases, with 16 bases lying between them. The CDR3 loop spans 15 amino acids. Here the CDR3 reads CASSFSRLRLYGYTF. In nucleotides, the CDR3 is TGTGCCAGCAGTTTTTCGAGGTTACGGCTGTATGGCTACACCTTC.

V is TRBV4-3 and J is TRBJ1-2; D is unresolved. In germline, CDR1 is LGHNA, CDR2 YSLEER. V was pared by 1 base and J by 0 bases, with 24 bases between. The CDR3 runs 20 residues. CDR3: CASSQVHAPLQPQSNYGYTF. The CDR3 coding sequence is TGCGCCAGCAGCCAAGTCCATGCTCCCCTCCAACCACAGTCTAACTATGGCTACACCTTC.

J is TRBJ2-3 and V is TRBV21-1; the listed D gene, TRBD2, was not tested against the DNA. TRBV21-1 is a pseudogene locus. The CDR3 is 16 residues long. CDR3 sequence: CAPEQEAAGGSDTQYF. CDR3 sequence (DNA): TGTGCCCCAGAGCAAGAAGCGGCTGGCGGGAGCGATACGCAGTATTTT.

The chain couples TRBV27 to TRBJ2-7; D unclear. The CDR3 sequence is 13 residues long. V was trimmed by 2 bases and J by 4 bases, leaving 9 bases between them. Germline-derived CDR1 and CDR2 are MNHEY and SMNVEV (reference sequence). The chain's CDR3 is CASSLGPRYEQYF. The CDR3 DNA reads as TGTGCCAGCAGTTTAGGCCCCAGGTACGAGCAGTACTTC.

In DNA, the CDR3 is TGTGCCAGCAGTGGGACAGGGGTTACCGGGGAGCTGTTTTTT. This encodes CASSGTGVTGELFF. The chain has TRBV2 and TRBJ2-2; the match to TRBD1 covers 9 bases. The V gene end was trimmed by 4 bases and the J gene end by 5 bases; junction bases not matched to a gene: 2. CDR1 and CDR2 from the germline V gene are SNHLY and FYNNEI. The length of the CDR3 is 14 residues.

V is TRBV14 and J is TRBJ2-7; D possibly corresponds to TRBD1 (5 bases). Germline CDR1 SGHDN, CDR2 FVKESK. The CDR3 sequence is 13 residues long. V lost 5 bases and J 10 bases, leaving 18 bases between the germline ends. CDR3 region: CASSSQGTTPQYF. The CDR3 DNA follows: TGTGCCAGCAGCTCCCAGGGAACAACGCCACAGTACTTC.

The chain links TRBV5-5 to TRBJ1-1; 7 positions match TRBD1. CDR3 size: 15 residues. V shed 0 bases and J 4 bases; nucleotides not matched to a gene: 6. Germline-derived CDR1 and CDR2 are SGHKS and YYEKEE (reference sequence). The CDR3 DNA reads TGTGCCAGCAGCTTGGCGCCAGGGGGGAGCACTGAAGCTTTCTTT. It is translated as CASSLAPGGSTEAFF. The whole variable domain, filled in from reference TRBV5-5 and TRBJ1-1, reads DAGVTQSPTHLIKTRGQQVTLRCSPISGHKSVSWYQQVLGQGPQFIFQYYEKEERGRGNFPDRFSARQFPNYSSELNVNALLLGDSALYLCASSLAPGGSTEAFFGQGTRLTVV.

This chain joins TRBV4-1 and TRBJ1-2; 7 nucleotides match TRBD1. Germline CDR1 reads MGHRA; CDR2 reads YSYEKL. The CDR3 length is 14 residues. With 2 bases clipped from V and 6 bases from J, the junction kept 6 bases outside the gene matches. The CDR3 bases are TGCGCCAGCAGCCAACCGACAGGGTGGAATGGCTACACCTTC. Its translation: CASSQPTGWNGYTF.

Notes on this clone: Other DNA sequences in the sample encode the same CDR3. The chain carries TRBV7-9 and TRBJ2-4; possibly TRBD2 for D (6 bases). The CDR3 covers 14 residues. Germline V gives CDR1 SEHNR, CDR2 FQNEAQ (reference sequence). The germline V and J ends were trimmed by 5 bases and 0 bases, with 8 bases remaining between them. The CDR3 DNA follows: TGTGCCAGCAGCCCGGGACTAGCCAAAAACATTCAGTACTTC. This gives the protein CASSPGLAKNIQYF.

The rearrangement uses TRBV2 and TRBJ1-1; D perhaps matches TRBD1 (5 bases). The germline CDR1 and CDR2 sequences are SNHLY and FYNNEI. This CDR3 has 14 amino acids. V gave up 3 bases and J gave up 1 base, with 9 bases separating them. The CDR3 protein is CASSDLGPNTEAFF. The CDR3 DNA reads as TGTGCCAGCAGTGACCTGGGGCCGAACACTGAAGCTTTCTTT.

This chain joins TRBV6-5 and TRBJ1-1, with unresolved D. CDR1 is MNHEY, CDR2 SVGAGI, per germline. The V and J ends lost 1 base and 1 base respectively, with 4 bases between them. This CDR3 is 13 amino acids long. The CDR3 coding sequence is TGTGCCAGCAGTTACTTCCGGAACACTGAAGCTTTCTTT. This sequence encodes CASSYFRNTEAFF.

V gene TRBV11-3 combines with J gene TRBJ2-1; TRBD2 aligns across 10 bases. Per germline, CDR1 SGHNT and CDR2 YENEEA. This CDR3 spans 15 amino acids. With V trimmed by 5 bases and J by 5 bases, 6 bases remained unmatched. For the CDR3, the DNA is TGTGCCAGCAGCCTCGGACTAGCGGCGGACAATGAGCAGTTCTTC. It codes for CASSLGLAADNEQFF. Full variable domain (remainder filled in from reference TRBV11-3 and TRBJ2-1): EAGVVQSPRYKIIEKKQPVAFWCNPISGHNTLYWYLQNLGQGPELLIRYENEEAVDDSQLPKDRFSAERLKGVDSTLKIQPAELGDSAVYLCASSLGLAADNEQFFGPGTRLTVL.

The gene calls are TRBV9 and TRBJ2-6; D is possibly TRBD2 (7 bases). Germline assignment: CDR1 SGDLS and CDR2 YYNGEE. This CDR3 contains 17 residues. V lost 4 bases and J lost 0, with 14 bases in between. The CDR3, as DNA: TGTGCCAGCAGCAGGGCGGGGGCCAACTCTGGGGCCAACGTCCTGACTTTC. The encoded protein is CASSRAGANSGANVLTF.

The chain uses TRBV19 and TRBJ1-5; TRBD1 matches at 9 bases. The CDR3 sequence is 14 residues long. V trimming: 7 bases; J trimming: 4 bases; junction bases outside the gene matches: 5. Per germline, CDR1 LNHDA and CDR2 SQIVND (reference sequence). The CDR3 loop reads CASTDRGGNQPQHF. The CDR3 coding sequence is TGTGCCAGTACCGACAGGGGGGGGAATCAGCCCCAGCATTTT.

The rearrangement uses TRBV5-4 and TRBJ2-3, with 15 bases matching TRBD2. Germline-derived CDR1 and CDR2 are SGHNT and YYREEE (reference sequence). The V and J ends lost 4 bases and 4 bases, in that order; junction bases with no gene match: 10. CDR3 length: 18 amino acids. DNA of the CDR3: TGTGCCAGCAGCCTCGGGACTAGCGGGGGGTCTAGATCAGATACGCAGTATTTT. It translates to CASSLGTSGGSRSDTQYF.

The sample holds a few counts of this clone. The chain recombines TRBV11-3 with TRBJ2-7, with a tentative D call TRBD2 (6 bases). Germline lookup yields CDR1 SGHNT and CDR2 YENEEA. The V and J ends lost 5 bases and 1 base respectively, with 9 bases between them. This CDR3 is built from 13 residues. DNA for the CDR3: TGTGCCAGCAGCCGGGGGAAATCCTACGAGCAGTACTTC. This translates into CASSRGKSYEQYF.

This chain joins TRBV5-6 and TRBJ1-1; D is ambiguous. The V gene lost 3 bases and the J gene lost 7 bases, with 10 bases spanning the gap. Germline CDR1 reads SGHDT; CDR2 reads YYEEEE. The CDR3 extends over 12 amino acids. The CDR3 DNA reads as TGTGCCAGCAGCTCTGAGGAGTTTGAAGCTTTCTTT. This gives the protein CASSSEEFEAFF.

The CDR3 protein is CASSIDRGTNTEAFF. The CDR3 coding sequence is TGTGCCAGTAGTATAGACAGGGGAACGAACACTGAAGCTTTCTTT. The chain uses TRBV19 and TRBJ1-1; TRBD1 is a possible D gene (6 bases). Germline values: CDR1 LNHDA, CDR2 SQIVND (reference sequence). V dropped 0 bases and J dropped 1 base, with 9 bases sitting between them. This CDR3 region has 15 residues.